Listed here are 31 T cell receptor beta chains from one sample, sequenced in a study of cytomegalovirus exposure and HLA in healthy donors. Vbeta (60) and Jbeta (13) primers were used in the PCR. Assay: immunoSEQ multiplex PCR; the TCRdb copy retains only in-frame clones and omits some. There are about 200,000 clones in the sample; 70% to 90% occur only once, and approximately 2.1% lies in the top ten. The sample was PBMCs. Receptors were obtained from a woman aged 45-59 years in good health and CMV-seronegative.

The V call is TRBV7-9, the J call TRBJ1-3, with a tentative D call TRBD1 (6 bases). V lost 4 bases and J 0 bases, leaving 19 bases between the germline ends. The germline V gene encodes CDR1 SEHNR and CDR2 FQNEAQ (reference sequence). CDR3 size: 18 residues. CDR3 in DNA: TGTGCCAGCAGCTCCCGGACAGCACGTTCCATCTCTGGAAACACCATATATTTT. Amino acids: CASSSRTARSISGNTIYF.

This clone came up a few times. The CDR3 spells CASSSGRGKLFF. CDR3 sequence (DNA): TGTGCCAGCAGTTCAGGAAGGGGAAAACTGTTTTTT. The V call is TRBV6-1, the J call TRBJ1-4, with D perhaps matching TRBD1 (5 bases). The V end was cut by 5 bases, the J end by 10 bases, with 11 bases between. Looked up from germline, CDR1 is MNHNS and CDR2 is SASEGT. The CDR3 consists of 12 residues.

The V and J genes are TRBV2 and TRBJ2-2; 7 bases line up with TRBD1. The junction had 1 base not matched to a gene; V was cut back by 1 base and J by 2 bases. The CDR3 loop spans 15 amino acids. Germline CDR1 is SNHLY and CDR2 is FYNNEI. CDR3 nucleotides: TGTGCCAGCAGTGAAGGACAGGGTAACACCGGGGAGCTGTTTTTT. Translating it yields CASSEGQGNTGELFF.

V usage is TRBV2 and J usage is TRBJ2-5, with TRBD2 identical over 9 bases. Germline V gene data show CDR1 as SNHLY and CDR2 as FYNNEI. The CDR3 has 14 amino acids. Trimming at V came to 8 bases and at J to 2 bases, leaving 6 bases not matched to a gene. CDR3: CASWTSEMQETQYF. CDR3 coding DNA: TGTGCCAGCTGGACTAGCGAAATGCAAGAGACCCAGTACTTC.

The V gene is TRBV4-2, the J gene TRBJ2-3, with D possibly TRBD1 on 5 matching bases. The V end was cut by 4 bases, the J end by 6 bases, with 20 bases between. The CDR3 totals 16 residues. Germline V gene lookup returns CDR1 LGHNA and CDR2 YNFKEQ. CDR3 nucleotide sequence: TGTGCCAGCAGCCCGCGGAAGGAAAGGGGCGCGGATACGCAGTATTTT. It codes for CASSPRKERGADTQYF.

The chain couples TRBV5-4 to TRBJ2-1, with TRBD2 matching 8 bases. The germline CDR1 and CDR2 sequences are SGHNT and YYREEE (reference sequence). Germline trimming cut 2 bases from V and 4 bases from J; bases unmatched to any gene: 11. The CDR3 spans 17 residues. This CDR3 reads CASSFKGGRSRYNEQFF. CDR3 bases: TGTGCCAGCAGCTTTAAGGGCGGGAGGAGTAGATACAATGAGCAGTTCTTC. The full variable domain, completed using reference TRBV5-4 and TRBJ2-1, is ETGVTQSPTHLIKTRGQQVTLRCSSQSGHNTVSWYQQALGQGPQFIFQYYREEENGRGNFPPRFSGLQFPNYSSELNVNALELDDSALYLCASSFKGGRSRYNEQFFGPGTRLTVL.

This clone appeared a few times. The CDR3 DNA follows: TGTGCCAGCAGCCAAGATTACCCCAGGGCCTCTGGAAACACCATATATTTT. This translates into CASSQDYPRASGNTIYF. V gene TRBV14 combines with J gene TRBJ1-3, with a tentative D call TRBD1 (5 bases). Germline V CDR1 and CDR2: SGHDN, FVKESK. The CDR3 extends over 17 amino acids. Trimming left V 0 bases short and J 0 bases short, with 12 bases between.

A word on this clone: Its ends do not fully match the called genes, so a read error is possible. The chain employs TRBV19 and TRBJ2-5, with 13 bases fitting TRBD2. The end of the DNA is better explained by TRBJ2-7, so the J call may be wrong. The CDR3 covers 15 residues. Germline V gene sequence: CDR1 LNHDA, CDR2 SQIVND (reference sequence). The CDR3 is CASTGEGLAGNEQYF. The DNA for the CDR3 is TGTGCTAGTACGGGAGAGGGACTAGCGGGAAACGAGCAGTACTTC.

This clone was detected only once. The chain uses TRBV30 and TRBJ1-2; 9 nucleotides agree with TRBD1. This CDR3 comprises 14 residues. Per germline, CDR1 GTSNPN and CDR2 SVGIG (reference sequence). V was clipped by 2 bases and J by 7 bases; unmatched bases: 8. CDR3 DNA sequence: TGTGCCTGGAGTTATGGACAGGGGCCGGCTGGCTACACCTTC. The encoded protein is CAWSYGQGPAGYTF.

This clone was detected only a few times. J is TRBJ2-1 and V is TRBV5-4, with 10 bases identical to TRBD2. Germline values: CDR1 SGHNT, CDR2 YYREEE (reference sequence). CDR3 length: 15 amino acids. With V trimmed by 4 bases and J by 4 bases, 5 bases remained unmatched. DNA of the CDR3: TGTGCCAGCAGCCCTACTAGCGGGGAGTACAATGAGCAGTTCTTC. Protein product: CASSPTSGEYNEQFF.

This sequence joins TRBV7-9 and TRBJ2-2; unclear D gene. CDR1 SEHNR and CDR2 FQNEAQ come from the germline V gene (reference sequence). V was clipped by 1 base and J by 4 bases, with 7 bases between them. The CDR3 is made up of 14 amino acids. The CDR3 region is CASSLGAATGELFF. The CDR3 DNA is TGTGCCAGCAGCTTAGGGGCAGCCACCGGGGAGCTGTTTTTT.

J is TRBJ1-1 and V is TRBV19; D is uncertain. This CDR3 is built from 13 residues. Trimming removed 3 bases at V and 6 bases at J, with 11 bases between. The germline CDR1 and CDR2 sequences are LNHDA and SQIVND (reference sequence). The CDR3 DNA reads TGTGCCAGTAGTATCGGCAGAGGATCTGAAGCTTTCTTT. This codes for CASSIGRGSEAFF.

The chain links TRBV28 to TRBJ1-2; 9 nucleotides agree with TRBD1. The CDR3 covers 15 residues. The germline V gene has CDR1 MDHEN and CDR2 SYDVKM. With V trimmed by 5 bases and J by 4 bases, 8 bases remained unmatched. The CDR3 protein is CASSNRDREGYGYTF. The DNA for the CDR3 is TGTGCCAGCAGTAACCGGGACAGGGAGGGCTATGGCTACACCTTC.

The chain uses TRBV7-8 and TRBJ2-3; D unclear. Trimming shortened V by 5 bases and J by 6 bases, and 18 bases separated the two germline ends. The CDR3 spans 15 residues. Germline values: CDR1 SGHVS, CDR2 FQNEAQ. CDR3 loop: CASSPPRRFFDTQYF. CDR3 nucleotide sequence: TGTGCCAGCAGCCCCCCCCGTAGATTTTTTGATACGCAGTATTTT.

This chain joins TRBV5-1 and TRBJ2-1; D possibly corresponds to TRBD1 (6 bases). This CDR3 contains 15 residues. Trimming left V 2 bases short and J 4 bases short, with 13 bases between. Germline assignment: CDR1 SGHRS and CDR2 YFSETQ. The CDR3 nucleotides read TGCGCCAGCAGCTTCACGACAGGAATTTACAATGAGCAGTTCTTC. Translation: CASSFTTGIYNEQFF.

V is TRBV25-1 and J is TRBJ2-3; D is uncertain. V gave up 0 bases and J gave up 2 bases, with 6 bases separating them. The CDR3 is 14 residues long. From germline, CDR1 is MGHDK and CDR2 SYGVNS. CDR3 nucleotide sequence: TGTGCCAGCAGTGAATACTCTCTCACAGATACGCAGTATTTT. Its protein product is CASSEYSLTDTQYF.

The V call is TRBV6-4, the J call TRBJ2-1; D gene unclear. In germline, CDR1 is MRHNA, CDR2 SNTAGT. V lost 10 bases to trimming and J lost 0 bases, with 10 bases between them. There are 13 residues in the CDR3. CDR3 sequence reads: CATYWSSYNEQFF. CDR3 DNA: TGTGCCACCTACTGGAGCTCCTACAATGAGCAGTTCTTC.

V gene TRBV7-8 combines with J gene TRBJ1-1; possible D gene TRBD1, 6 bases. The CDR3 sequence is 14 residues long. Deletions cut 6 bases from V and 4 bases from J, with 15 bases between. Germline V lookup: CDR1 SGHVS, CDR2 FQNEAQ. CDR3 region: CASSYTQGSTEAFF. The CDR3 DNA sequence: TGTGCCAGCAGTTACACCCAGGGGTCCACTGAAGCTTTCTTT.

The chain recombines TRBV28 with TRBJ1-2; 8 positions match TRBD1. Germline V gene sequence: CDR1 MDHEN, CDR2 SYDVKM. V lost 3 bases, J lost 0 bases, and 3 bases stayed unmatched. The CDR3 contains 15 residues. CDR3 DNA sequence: TGTGCCAGCAGTTTGGGGACAGGACCTAACTATGGCTACACCTTC. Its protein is CASSLGTGPNYGYTF.

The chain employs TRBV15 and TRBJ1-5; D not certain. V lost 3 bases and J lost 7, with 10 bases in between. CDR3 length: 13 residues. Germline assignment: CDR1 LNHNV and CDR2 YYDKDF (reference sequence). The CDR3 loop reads CATSRRAGQPQHF. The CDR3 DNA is TGTGCCACCAGCAGGCGGGCTGGCCAGCCCCAGCATTTT.

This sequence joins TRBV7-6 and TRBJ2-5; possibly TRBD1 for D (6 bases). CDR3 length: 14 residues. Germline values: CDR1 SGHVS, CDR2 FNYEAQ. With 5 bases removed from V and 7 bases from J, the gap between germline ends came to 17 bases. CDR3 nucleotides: TGTGCCAGCAGCCCACGGACAGCGGCGGTGACCCAGTACTTC. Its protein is CASSPRTAAVTQYF.

The CDR3 sequence: CASSSGTPSFSEQYF. Here the CDR3 DNA reads TGTGCCAGCAGTTCCGGGACTCCTTCATTTAGCGAGCAGTACTTC. V and J are TRBV6-5 and TRBJ2-7; maybe TRBD2 (6 bases). The CDR3 runs to 15 residues. CDR1 and CDR2 from the germline V gene are MNHEY and SVGAGI. V was shortened by 4 bases and J by 6 bases, with 19 bases between the two germline ends.

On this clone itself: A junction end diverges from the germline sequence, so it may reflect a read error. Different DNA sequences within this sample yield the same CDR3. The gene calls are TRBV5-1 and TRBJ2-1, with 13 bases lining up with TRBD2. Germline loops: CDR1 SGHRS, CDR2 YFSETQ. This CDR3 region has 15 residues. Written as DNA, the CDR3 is TGTGCCAGCAGCCTACTAGCGGGAGGGCCCAATGAGCAGTTCTTC. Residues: CASSLLAGGPNEQFF.

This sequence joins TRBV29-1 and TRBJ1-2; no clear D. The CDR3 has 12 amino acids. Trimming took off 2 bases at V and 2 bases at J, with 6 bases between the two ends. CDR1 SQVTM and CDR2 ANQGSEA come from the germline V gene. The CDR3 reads CSVERANYGYTF. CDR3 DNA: TGCAGCGTTGAACGAGCAAACTATGGCTACACCTTC.

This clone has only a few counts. CDR3 bases: TGTGCCAGCAGGCAACCCTGGAGTTCGACTGAAGCTTTCTTT. It specifies CASRQPWSSTEAFF. The chain has TRBV28 and TRBJ1-1; D gene ambiguous. The CDR3 loop spans 14 amino acids. V lost 6 bases, J lost 5 bases, and 16 bases lay in between. In germline, CDR1 is MDHEN, CDR2 SYDVKM. Looking up the rest from reference TRBV28 and TRBJ1-1 gives the full variable domain: DVKVTQSSRYLVKRTGEKVFLECVQDMDHENMFWYRQDPGLGLRLIYFSYDVKMKEKGDIPEGYSVSREKKERFSLILESASTNQTSMYLCASRQPWSSTEAFFGQGTRLTVV.

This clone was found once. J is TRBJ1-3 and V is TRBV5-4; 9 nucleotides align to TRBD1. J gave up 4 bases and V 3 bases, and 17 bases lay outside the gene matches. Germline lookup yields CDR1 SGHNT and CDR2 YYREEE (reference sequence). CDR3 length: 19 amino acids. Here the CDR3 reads CASSSRTGELKLLGNTIYF. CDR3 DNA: TGTGCCAGCAGCTCGCGGACAGGGGAATTGAAACTGTTGGGAAACACCATATATTTT. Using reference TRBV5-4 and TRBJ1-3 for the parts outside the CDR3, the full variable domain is ETGVTQSPTHLIKTRGQQVTLRCSSQSGHNTVSWYQQALGQGPQFIFQYYREEENGRGNFPPRFSGLQFPNYSSELNVNALELDDSALYLCASSSRTGELKLLGNTIYFGEGSWLTVV.

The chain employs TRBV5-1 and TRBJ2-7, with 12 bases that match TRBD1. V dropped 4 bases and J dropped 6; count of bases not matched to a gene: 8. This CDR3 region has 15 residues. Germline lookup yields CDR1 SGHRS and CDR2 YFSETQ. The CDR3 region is CASSAPGTGGLEQYF. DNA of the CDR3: TGCGCCAGCAGCGCCCCCGGGACAGGGGGCCTCGAGCAGTACTTC.

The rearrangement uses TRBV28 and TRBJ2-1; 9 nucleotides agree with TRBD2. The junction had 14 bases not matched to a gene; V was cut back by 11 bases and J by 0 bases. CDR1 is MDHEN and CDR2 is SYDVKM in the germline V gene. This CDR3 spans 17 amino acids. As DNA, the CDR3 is TGTGCCTTACGAAGGCGGGAGGGCCTGAGCTCCTACAATGAGCAGTTCTTC. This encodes CALRRREGLSSYNEQFF.

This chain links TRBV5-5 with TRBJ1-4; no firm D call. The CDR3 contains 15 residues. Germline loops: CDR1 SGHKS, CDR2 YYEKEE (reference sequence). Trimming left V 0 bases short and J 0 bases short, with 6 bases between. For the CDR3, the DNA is TGTGCCAGCAGCTTGGCGGGTTCAACTAATGAAAAACTGTTTTTT. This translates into CASSLAGSTNEKLFF.

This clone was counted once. The CDR3 reads CASSLYPGNEQYF. The CDR3 DNA is TGTGCCAGCAGTTTATACCCAGGGAACGAGCAGTACTTC. This chain uses TRBV28 with TRBJ2-7; a possible D gene is TRBD1 (5 bases). The germline CDR1 and CDR2 sequences are MDHEN and SYDVKM. V was cut by 1 base and J by 5 bases, with 9 bases left in between. The CDR3 runs 13 residues.

DNA of the CDR3: TGTGCCAGCAGCCAAGATGGCCCGGGACAGGGACCGAACACTGAAGCTTTCTTT. Encoded protein: CASSQDGPGQGPNTEAFF. The chain links TRBV4-2 to TRBJ1-1; TRBD1 agrees at 9 bases. The CDR3 is 18 residues long. Germline loops: CDR1 LGHNA, CDR2 YNFKEQ. The V gene end was trimmed by 0 bases and the J gene end by 1 base; junction bases not matched to a gene: 9.